The sequence of this T cell receptor (beta chain) was determined in a study of CD8 T cells in Susac syndrome. The recently defined diagnostic criteria for definite or probable disease were met by the Susac syndrome patients. CDR3 length: 15 residues. In germline, CDR1 is SGHNT, CDR2 YENEEA. V dropped 1 base and J dropped 1; count of bases not matched to a gene: 0. Roughly 0.5 to 1 ug RNA was reverse transcribed with random hexamers. TCR beta CDR3 was amplified by immunoSEQ multiplex PCR. This amplification extended across 54 Vbeta and 13 Jbeta segments. TCRdb re-called the immunoSEQ multiplex PCR reads with MiXCR, one entry per CDR3 protein. The sample holds about 77,000 distinct CDR3 sequences, around 93% seen once.

J is TRBJ2-5 and V is TRBV11-3; 10 bases are a match to TRBD2. This receptor was identified in a human donor with Susac syndrome. The sequenced sample was CD4+ T cells from PBMCs. CDR3 in DNA: TGTGCCAGCAGCTTAGGACTAGCGGGCCAAGAGACCCAGTACTTC. It encodes CASSLGLAGQETQYF.